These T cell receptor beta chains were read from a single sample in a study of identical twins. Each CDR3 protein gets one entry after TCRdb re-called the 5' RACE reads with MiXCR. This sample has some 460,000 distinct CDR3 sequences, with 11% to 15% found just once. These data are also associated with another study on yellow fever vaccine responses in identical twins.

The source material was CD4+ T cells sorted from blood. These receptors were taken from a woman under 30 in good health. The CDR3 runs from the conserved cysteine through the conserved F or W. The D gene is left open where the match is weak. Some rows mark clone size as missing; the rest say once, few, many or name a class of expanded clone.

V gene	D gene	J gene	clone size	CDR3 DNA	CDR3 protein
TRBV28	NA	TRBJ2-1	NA	TGTGCCAGCCGTAAACCGGGACCCGGCTACAATGAGCAGTTCTTC	CASRKPGPGYNEQFF
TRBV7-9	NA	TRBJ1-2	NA	TGTGCCAGCACTCCGACCGAGGACACTGCTAGTGGCTACACCTTC	CASTPTEDTASGYTF
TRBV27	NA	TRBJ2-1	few	TGTGCCAGCAGTTTACTCCAGTCAGTTGGGAATGAGCAGTTCTTC	CASSLLQSVGNEQFF
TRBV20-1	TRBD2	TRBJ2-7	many	TGCAGTGCTAGTAGCGGGACTAGCGGATACGAGCAGTACTTC	CSASSGTSGYEQYF
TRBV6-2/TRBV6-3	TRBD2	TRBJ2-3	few	TGTGCCAGCAGACAACTAGCGGGAGTGGCAGATACGCAGTATTTT	CASRQLAGVADTQYF
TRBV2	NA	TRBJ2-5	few	TGTGCCAGCAGTGAGGGGACCCAGTACTTC	CASSEGTQYF
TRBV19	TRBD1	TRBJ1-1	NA	TGTGCCAGCCTGACAGGGTTGAGAGGCACTGAAGCTTTCTTT	CASLTGLRGTEAFF
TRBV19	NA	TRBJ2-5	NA	TGTGCCAGTAAAGGGACGGCGTGGACCCAGTACTTC	CASKGTAWTQYF
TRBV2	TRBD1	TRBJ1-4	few	TGTGCCAGCAGTGGGACAGGTCGCGAAAAACTGTTTTTT	CASSGTGREKLFF
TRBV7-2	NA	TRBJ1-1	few	TGTGCCAGCAGAATGGGACTCCTCATGAACACTGAAGCTTTCTTT	CASRMGLLMNTEAFF
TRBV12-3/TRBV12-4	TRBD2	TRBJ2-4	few	TGTGCCAGCAGTGGGACTAGCGGGAGTGAAGCCAAAAACATTCAGTACTTC	CASSGTSGSEAKNIQYF
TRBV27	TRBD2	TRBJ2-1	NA	TGTGCCAGCAGGGAGGGACTAGCGGGGGGGAATGAGCAGTTCTTC	CASREGLAGGNEQFF
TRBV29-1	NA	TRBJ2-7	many	TGCAGCGTTGTTCCCTCGTTGGGGGACGAGCAGTACTTC	CSVVPSLGDEQYF
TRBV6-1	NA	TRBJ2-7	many	TGTGCCAGCAAACGGTCATCCTTTTACGAGCAGTACTTC	CASKRSSFYEQYF
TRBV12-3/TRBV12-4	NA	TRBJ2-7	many	TGTGCCAGCAGTTTAGTGGAAGGGATTCAGCAGTACTTC	CASSLVEGIQQYF
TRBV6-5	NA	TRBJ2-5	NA	TGTGCCAGCAGTTACTCGACGACGTCTTGGGAGACCCAGTACTTC	CASSYSTTSWETQYF
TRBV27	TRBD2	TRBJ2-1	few	TGTGCCAGCAGTTTATCGGGGGCCCGCGGGAGGTCCTACAATGAGCAGTTCTTC	CASSLSGARGRSYNEQFF
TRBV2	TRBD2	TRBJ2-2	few	TGTGCCAGCAATCCCTGGGGGGGCACCGGGGAGCTGTTTTTT	CASNPWGGTGELFF
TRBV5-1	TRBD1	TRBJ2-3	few	TGCGCCAGCAGCCGGACAGGGGTAGGGGGCACAGATACGCAGTATTTT	CASSRTGVGGTDTQYF
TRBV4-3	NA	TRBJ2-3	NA	TGCGCCAGCTCGAGAGGCACCGACGATACGCAGTATTTT	CASSRGTDDTQYF
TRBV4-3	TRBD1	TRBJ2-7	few	TGCGCCAGCAGCCAAGAAACCGGGACAGGGCGCTACGAGCAGTACTTC	CASSQETGTGRYEQYF
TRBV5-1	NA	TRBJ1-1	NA	TGCGCCAGCAGCTTGGCGGGAGGGTCGGAAGCTTTCTTT	CASSLAGGSEAFF
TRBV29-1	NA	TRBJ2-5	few	TGCAGCGCAGCCGGGACGGCTTACAAAGAGACCCAGTACTTC	CSAAGTAYKETQYF
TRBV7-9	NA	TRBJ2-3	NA	TGTGCCAGCAGCTTTGATGGCATAGATACGCAGTATTTT	CASSFDGIDTQYF
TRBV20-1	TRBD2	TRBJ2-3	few	TGCAGTGCGAGACCGACTAGCGGGAGCATAGATACGCAGTATTTT	CSARPTSGSIDTQYF
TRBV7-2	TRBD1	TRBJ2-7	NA	TGTGCCAGCAGCCCGGGACAGGGTATGGGGGAGCAGTACTTC	CASSPGQGMGEQYF
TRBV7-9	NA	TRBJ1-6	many	TGTGCCAGCAGCCGCGGAACAGGGCAACTCCACTTT	CASSRGTGQLHF
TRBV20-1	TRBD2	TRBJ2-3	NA	TGCAGTGCTAAGCGGGGGGTGGATACGCAGTATTTT	CSAKRGVDTQYF
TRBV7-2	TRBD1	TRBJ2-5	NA	TGTGCCGGGAACCCAGGGGGTAAACAAGAGACCCAGTACTTC	CAGNPGGKQETQYF
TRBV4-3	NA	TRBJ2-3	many	TGCGCCAGCAGCCAGCCGGTGGGGGAAACAGATACGCAGTATTTT	CASSQPVGETDTQYF
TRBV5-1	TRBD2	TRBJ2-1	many	TGCGCCAGCACTCTAGCGGTCAGCTCCTACAATGAGCAGTTCTTC	CASTLAVSSYNEQFF
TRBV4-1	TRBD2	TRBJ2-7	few	TGCGCCAGCAGCCAAGGGTTGCTAGCGGGAGCCTCCTACGAGCAGTACTTC	CASSQGLLAGASYEQYF
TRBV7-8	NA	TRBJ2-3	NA	TGTGCCAGCAGCTTAGATGGGACTCGCCGAGATACGCAGTATTTT	CASSLDGTRRDTQYF
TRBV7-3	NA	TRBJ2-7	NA	TGTGCCAGCTGCTTAGGAGGTTCCTACGAGCAGTACTTC	CASCLGGSYEQYF
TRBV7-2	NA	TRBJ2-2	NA	TGTGCCAGCAGCGTAGCGATCACCGGGGAGCTGTTTTTT	CASSVAITGELFF
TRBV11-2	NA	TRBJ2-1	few	TGTGCCAGCAGATCCGACAGCATCTACAATGAGCAGTTCTTC	CASRSDSIYNEQFF
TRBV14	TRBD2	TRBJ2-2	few	TGTGCCAGCAGCCAGTCCCCGGGACTAAGCACCGGGGAGCTGTTTTTT	CASSQSPGLSTGELFF
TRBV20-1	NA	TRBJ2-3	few	TGCAGCTACGAAGGCGGGCGGATGGGTGAAGATACGCAGTATTTT	CSYEGGRMGEDTQYF
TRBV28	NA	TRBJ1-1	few	TGTGCCACCATAACAGGGAGCACTGAAGCTTTCTTT	CATITGSTEAFF
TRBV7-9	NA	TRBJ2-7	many	TGTGCCAGCAGCTTAGTGGGCTCCCTCTCCGAGCAGTACTTC	CASSLVGSLSEQYF
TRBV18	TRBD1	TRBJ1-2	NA	TGTGCCAGCTCACCAGTTGAAACAGGGGGCAGCTATGGCTACACCTTC	CASSPVETGGSYGYTF
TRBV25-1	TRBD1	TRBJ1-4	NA	TGTGCCAGCCGACAGGGGGCTCGAGAAAAACTGTTTTTT	CASRQGAREKLFF
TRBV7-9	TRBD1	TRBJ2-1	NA	TGTGCCAGCAGCTTAGTGGGGTCCGGGGACAGCCAGTTCTTC	CASSLVGSGDSQFF
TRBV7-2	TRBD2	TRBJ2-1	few	TGTGCCAGCAGCTTAACAGCGGGAGTGGGGAATGAGCAGTTCTTC	CASSLTAGVGNEQFF
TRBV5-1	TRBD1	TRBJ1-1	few	TGCGCCAGCAGCTTGGAGGGACAGGGAATTAACACTGAAGCTTTCTTT	CASSLEGQGINTEAFF
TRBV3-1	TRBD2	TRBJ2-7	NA	TGTGCCAGCAGCCCACGGGAGGGTCGACGAGGTTACGAGCAGTACTTC	CASSPREGRRGYEQYF
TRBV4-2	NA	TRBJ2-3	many	TGTGCCAGCAGCCAAGGGAACAGGGACACAGATACGCAGTATTTT	CASSQGNRDTDTQYF
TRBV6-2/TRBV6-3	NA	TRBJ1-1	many	TGTGCCAGCAGTCGGGGTCCAAACTTTGAAGCTTTCTTT	CASSRGPNFEAFF
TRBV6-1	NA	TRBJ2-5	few	TGTGCCAGCAGTGAATACAGGCAAGGGACCCAGTACTTC	CASSEYRQGTQYF
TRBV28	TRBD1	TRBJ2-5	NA	TGTGCCAGCAGTTTATGGGACAGGGCAGAGACCCAGTACTTC	CASSLWDRAETQYF
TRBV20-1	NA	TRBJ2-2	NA	TGCAGTGGGGGTGGAGTCAACACCGGGGAGCTGTTTTTT	CSGGGVNTGELFF
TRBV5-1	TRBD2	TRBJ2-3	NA	TGCGCCAGCACCCGAGCGGGAGAAAGGTCAGATACGCAGTATTTT	CASTRAGERSDTQYF
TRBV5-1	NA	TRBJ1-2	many	TGCGCCAGCAGCTTGGAACAGGGCGTTGCCGGCTACACCTTC	CASSLEQGVAGYTF
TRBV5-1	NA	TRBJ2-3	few	TGCGCCAGCAGCTTAGGCTGGAACAGTGATACGCAGTATTTT	CASSLGWNSDTQYF
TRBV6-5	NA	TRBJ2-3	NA	TGTGCCAGCAGTTACTGGCGGGGAGGCACAGATACGCAGTATTTT	CASSYWRGGTDTQYF
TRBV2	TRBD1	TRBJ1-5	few	TGTGCCAGCATGTCCGGGACAGGAGTCTATCAGCCCCAGCATTTT	CASMSGTGVYQPQHF